Sequencing of this TCR beta chain was carried out in a study of CD8 T cells in ankylosing spondylitis. TCRdb reprocessed the 5' RACE reads with MiXCR, giving one entry per CDR3 protein. This table holds 150,000 to 200,000 distinct CDR3 sequences, 10% to 15% found once. The sequencing sample was made of blood, either unsorted or a sorted T cell fraction (not recorded which). The receptor's source is a female donor with ankylosing spondylitis or in good health (not recorded which).

The CDR3 sequence: CAIRETYEQYF. CDR3 coding DNA: TGTGCCATCAGGGAAACCTACGAGCAGTACTTC. This chain connects TRBV10-3 to TRBJ2-7; D is ambiguous. Trimming removed 6 bases from V and 2 bases from J, with 5 bases in between. The CDR3 has 11 amino acids. From germline, CDR1 is ENHRY and CDR2 SYGVKD.